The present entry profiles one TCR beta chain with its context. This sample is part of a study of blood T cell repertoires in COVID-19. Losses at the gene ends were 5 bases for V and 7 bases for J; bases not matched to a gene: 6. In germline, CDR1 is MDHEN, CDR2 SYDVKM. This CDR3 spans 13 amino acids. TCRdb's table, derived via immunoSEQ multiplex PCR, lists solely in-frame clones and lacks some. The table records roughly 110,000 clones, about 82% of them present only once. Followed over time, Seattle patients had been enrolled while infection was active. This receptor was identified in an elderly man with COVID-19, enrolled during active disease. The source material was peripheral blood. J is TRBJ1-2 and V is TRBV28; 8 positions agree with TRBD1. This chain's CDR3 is CASSQQGALGYTF. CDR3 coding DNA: TGTGCCAGCAGTCAGCAGGGGGCCCTTGGCTACACCTTC.